The 12 T cell receptor beta chains below come from one sample, sequenced in a study of blood T cell repertoires in COVID-19. The table came from immunoSEQ multiplex PCR; TCRdb's copy has only in-frame clones and leaves some out. The sample lists 99,000 or so clones; around 84% were seen once. Sequencing was done on a sample of peripheral blood. The source is a man aged 65 to 79 with active or convalescent COVID-19.

In its sample, this clone was seen a few times. CDR3 amino acids: CASSSGQVRSGGYTF. CDR3 nucleotides: TGTGCCAGCAGCTCCGGACAGGTTCGTTCGGGTGGCTACACCTTC. The chain has TRBV5-4 and TRBJ1-2, with TRBD1 identical over 7 bases. This CDR3 has 15 amino acids. Per the germline V gene, CDR1 is SGHNT and CDR2 is YYREEE (reference sequence). J was trimmed by 7 bases and V by 3 bases; bases with no gene match: 12.

This rearrangement joins TRBV4-1 to TRBJ2-3, with TRBD1 matching over 7 bases. The CDR3 extends over 17 amino acids. From germline, CDR1 is MGHRA and CDR2 YSYEKL. Germline trimming cut 1 base from V and 0 bases from J; bases unmatched to any gene: 7. CDR3 amino acids: CASSQGVWDSSTDTQYF. DNA for the CDR3: TGCGCCAGCAGCCAAGGGGTATGGGACAGTAGCACAGATACGCAGTATTTT.

The genes are TRBV28 and TRBJ2-7; 7 bases fit TRBD1. The germline V gene encodes CDR1 MDHEN and CDR2 SYDVKM. With V trimmed by 5 bases and J by 0 bases, 4 bases remained unmatched. This CDR3 is built from 14 residues. CDR3 coding DNA: TGTGCCAGCAGTACGACAGGGCCCTCCTACGAGCAGTACTTC. This encodes CASSTTGPSYEQYF.

The chain employs TRBV30 and TRBJ2-7, with unresolved D. This CDR3 is built from 12 residues. V was pared by 0 bases and J by 5 bases, with 8 bases between. The germline V gene encodes CDR1 GTSNPN and CDR2 SVGIG (reference sequence). The CDR3 reads CAWSVTVDEQYF. Written as DNA, the CDR3 is TGTGCCTGGAGTGTCACGGTGGACGAGCAGTACTTC.

This clone has just one count. V is TRBV7-9 and J is TRBJ2-1; 8 bases map to TRBD2. The junction had 2 bases not matched to a gene; V was cut back by 5 bases and J by 5 bases. The CDR3 has 13 residues. Per the germline V gene, CDR1 is SEHNR and CDR2 is FQNEAQ (reference sequence). CDR3 residues: CASSTTSDNEQFF. The CDR3 bases are TGTGCCAGCAGCACGACTAGCGACAATGAGCAGTTCTTC.

The gene calls are TRBV11-3 and TRBJ1-1, with TRBD1 matching 7 bases. The CDR3 is 14 residues long. Germline V gene data show CDR1 as SGHNT and CDR2 as YENEEA. Trimming at V came to 5 bases and at J to 1 base, leaving 4 bases not matched to a gene. The CDR3 nucleotides read TGTGCCAGCAGCAAGGGACAGAAGAACACTGAAGCTTTCTTT. Translating it yields CASSKGQKNTEAFF.

The chain uses TRBV12-3 or TRBV12-4 and TRBJ1-1; D unclear. Trimming pared 3 bases from V and 4 bases from J, leaving 9 bases between. This CDR3 is 13 amino acids long. The CDR3 DNA is TGTGCCAGCAGTTTGTCAGGTAGCACTGAAGCTTTCTTT. Its translation: CASSLSGSTEAFF.

The chain carries TRBV29-1 and TRBJ1-2; 8 bases map to TRBD1. Germline V gene data show CDR1 as SQVTM and CDR2 as ANQGSEA. The V gene end was trimmed by 0 bases and the J gene end by 8 bases; junction bases not matched to a gene: 11. The CDR3 has 15 residues. CDR3 nucleotide sequence: TGCAGCGTTGAAGACACCGGACAGGGTTCAGAAGGCTACACCTTC. The encoded protein is CSVEDTGQGSEGYTF.

The chain has TRBV6-5 and TRBJ1-2, with 7 bases matching TRBD1. CDR1 is MNHEY, CDR2 SVGAGI, per germline. The CDR3 has 13 residues. The V and J ends lost 7 bases and 4 bases, in that order; junction bases with no gene match: 6. In DNA form, the CDR3 reads TGTGCCAGCATTCCGACAGGGACCTATGGCTACACCTTC. Protein product: CASIPTGTYGYTF.

There are a few counts of this clone. J is TRBJ1-3 and V is TRBV3-1 (or the pseudogene TRBV3-2); D unresolved. The germline gives CDR1 LGHDT, CDR2 YNNKEL (reference sequence). This CDR3 has 18 residues. With 4 bases removed from V and 8 bases from J, the gap between germline ends came to 27 bases. CDR3 nucleotide sequence: TGTGCCAGCAGCCCGCCTCTACGGGGTTCGGGCGGCGGAGACACCATATATTTT. Residues: CASSPPLRGSGGGDTIYF.

The rearrangement joins TRBV11-1 to TRBJ1-2; the match to TRBD1 covers 7 bases. Germline values: CDR1 SGHAT, CDR2 FQDESV (reference sequence). This CDR3 has 14 residues. After removal of 4 bases from V and 4 bases from J, the junction contained 6 bases not matched to a gene. This CDR3 reads CASSSTGQPYGYTF. In DNA, the CDR3 is TGTGCCAGCAGCTCGACGGGACAGCCCTATGGCTACACCTTC.

This sequence joins TRBV12-3 or TRBV12-4 and TRBJ2-3; D remains ambiguous. Trimming took 4 bases from V and 4 from J, leaving 6 bases between them. The CDR3 is 12 amino acids. CDR3 region: CASSSSPDTQYF. The DNA of the CDR3 is TGTGCCAGCAGTTCCAGTCCAGATACGCAGTATTTT.